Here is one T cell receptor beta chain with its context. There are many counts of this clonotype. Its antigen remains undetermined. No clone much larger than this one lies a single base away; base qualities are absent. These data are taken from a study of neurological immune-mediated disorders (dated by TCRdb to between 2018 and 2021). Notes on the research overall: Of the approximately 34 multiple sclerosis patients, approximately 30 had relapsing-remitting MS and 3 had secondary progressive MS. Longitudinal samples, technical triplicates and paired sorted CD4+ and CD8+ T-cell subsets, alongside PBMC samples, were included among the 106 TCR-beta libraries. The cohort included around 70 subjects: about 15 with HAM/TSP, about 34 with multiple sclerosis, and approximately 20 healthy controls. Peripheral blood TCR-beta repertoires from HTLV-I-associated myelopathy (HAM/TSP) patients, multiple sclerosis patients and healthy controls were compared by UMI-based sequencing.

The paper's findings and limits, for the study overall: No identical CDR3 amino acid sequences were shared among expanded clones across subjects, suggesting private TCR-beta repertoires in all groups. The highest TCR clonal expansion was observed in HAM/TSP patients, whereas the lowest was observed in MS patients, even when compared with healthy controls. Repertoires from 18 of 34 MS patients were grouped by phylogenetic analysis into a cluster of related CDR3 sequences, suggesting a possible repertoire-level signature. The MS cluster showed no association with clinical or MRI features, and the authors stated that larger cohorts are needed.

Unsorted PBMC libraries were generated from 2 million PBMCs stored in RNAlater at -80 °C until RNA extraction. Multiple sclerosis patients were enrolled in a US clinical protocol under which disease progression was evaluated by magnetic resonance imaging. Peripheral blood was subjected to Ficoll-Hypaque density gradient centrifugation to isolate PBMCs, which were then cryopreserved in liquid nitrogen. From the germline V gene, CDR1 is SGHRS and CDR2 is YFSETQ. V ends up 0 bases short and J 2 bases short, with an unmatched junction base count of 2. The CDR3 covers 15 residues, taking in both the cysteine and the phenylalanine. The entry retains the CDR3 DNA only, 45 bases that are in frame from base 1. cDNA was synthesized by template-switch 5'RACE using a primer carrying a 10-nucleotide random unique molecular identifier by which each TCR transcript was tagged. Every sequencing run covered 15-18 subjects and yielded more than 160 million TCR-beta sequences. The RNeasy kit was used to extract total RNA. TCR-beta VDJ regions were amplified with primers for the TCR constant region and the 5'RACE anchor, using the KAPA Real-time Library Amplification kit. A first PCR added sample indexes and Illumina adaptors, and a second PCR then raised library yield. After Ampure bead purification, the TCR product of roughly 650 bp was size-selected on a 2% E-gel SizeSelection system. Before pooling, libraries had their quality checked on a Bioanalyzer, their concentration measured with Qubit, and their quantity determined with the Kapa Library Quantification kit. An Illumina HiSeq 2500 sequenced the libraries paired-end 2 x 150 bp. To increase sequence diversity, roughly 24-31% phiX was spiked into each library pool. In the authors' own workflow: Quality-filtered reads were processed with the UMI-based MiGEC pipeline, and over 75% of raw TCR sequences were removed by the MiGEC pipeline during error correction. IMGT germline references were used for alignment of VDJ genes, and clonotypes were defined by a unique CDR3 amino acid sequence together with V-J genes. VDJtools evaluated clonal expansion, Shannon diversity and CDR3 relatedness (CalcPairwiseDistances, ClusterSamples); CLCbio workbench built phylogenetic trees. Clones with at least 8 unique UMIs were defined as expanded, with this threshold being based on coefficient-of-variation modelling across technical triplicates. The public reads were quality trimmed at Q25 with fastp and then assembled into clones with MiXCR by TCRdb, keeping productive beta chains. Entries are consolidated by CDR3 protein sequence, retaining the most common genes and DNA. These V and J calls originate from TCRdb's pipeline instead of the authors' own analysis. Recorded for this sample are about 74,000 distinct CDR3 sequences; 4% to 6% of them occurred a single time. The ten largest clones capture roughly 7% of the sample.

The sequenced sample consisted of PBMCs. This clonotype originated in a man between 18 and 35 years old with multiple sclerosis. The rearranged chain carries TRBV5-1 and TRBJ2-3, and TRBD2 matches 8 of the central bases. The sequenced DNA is TGCGCCAGCAGCTTGGGACTAGCGACCACAGATACGCAGTATTTT. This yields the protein CASSLGLATTDTQYF.